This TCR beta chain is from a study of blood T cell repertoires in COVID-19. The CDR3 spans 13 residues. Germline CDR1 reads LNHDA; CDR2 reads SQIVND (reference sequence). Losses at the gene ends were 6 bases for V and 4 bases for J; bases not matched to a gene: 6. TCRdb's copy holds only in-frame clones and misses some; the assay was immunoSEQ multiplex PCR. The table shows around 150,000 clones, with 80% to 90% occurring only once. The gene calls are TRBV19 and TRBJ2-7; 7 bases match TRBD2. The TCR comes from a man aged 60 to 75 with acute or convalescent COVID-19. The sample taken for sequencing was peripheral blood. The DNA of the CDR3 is TGTGCCAGTAGCCTGGGGGGGGGTTACGAGCAGTACTTC. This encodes CASSLGGGYEQYF.